The present T cell receptor (beta chain) was sequenced within a study of neoadjuvant anti-PD-1 for oral cavity cancer. Profiled with immunoSEQ multiplex PCR; TCRdb holds only in-frame clones, not every one. The repertoire holds over 10,000 clones, with roughly 60% as singletons. The source is a person aged 35-79 years with oral cavity squamous cell carcinoma. The input for sequencing was PBMCs, taken before nivolumab (anti-PD-1) treatment.

The CDR3 loop is CASSTRQGASQSSYNSPLHF. Written as DNA, the CDR3 is TGCGCCAGCAGCACTCGACAGGGGGCCTCACAAAGCTCCTATAATTCACCCCTCCACTTT. The rearrangement uses TRBV5-1 and TRBJ1-6, with 10 nucleotides matching TRBD1. With 4 bases clipped from V and 0 bases from J, the junction kept 13 bases outside the gene matches. This CDR3 is built from 20 residues. Germline V gives CDR1 SGHRS, CDR2 YFSETQ.